This paragraph reports one TCR beta chain. This entry is derived from a study of blood T cell repertoires in COVID-19. Study as a whole: The study drew acute and convalescent COVID-19 samples from the United States, Italy and Spain. T cells, B-cell-depleted T cells, or PBMCs supplied cDNA or gDNA.

In the authors' workflow: Reference gene primer amplification gave nucleated cell count estimates. Sequenced by immunoSEQ multiplex PCR; TCRdb stores in-frame clones only, minus some. The V and J calls and clone size are taken from that table; D and trimming were inferred from the DNA. Altogether 250,000 to 400,000 clones are present, approximately 88% being singletons, with the ten largest covering roughly 1.7%. The CDR3 totals 13 residues. V was trimmed by 4 bases and J by 0 bases, leaving 3 bases between them. CDR1 is SEHNR and CDR2 is FQNEAQ in the germline V gene (reference sequence). The sequence came from a woman aged 25 to 39 with COVID-19, enrolled during active disease. Sequencing used peripheral blood. The chain combines TRBV7-9 with TRBJ2-2; D is ambiguous. CDR3 coding DNA: TGTGCCAGCAGCTCCACGAACACCGGGGAGCTGTTTTTT. It encodes CASSSTNTGELFF.